This is a list of T cell receptor beta chains from one sample in a study of human T cells and chemical hapten exposure. TCRdb called the RACE reads again in MiXCR, with one record for every CDR3 protein. This table has tens of thousands of distinct CDR3 sequences, roughly 10% appearing once. This specimen was whole blood, taken in connection with sensitization to the hapten diphenylcyclopropenone (DPC). The origin of the receptors is a woman in her thirties with alopecia areata. Some clones in this sample may be carry-over from other donors' samples. Both conserved end residues are part of each CDR3. D genes are given only for firm matches. Rows may omit the clone size; those that give it use once, few, many or a size class.

size | J | V | D | DNA | CDR3
- | TRBJ1-5 | TRBV29-1 | - | TGCAGCGCGACGGTTAGCAATCAGCCCCAGCATTTT | CSATVSNQPQHF
- | TRBJ2-1 | TRBV27 | TRBD1 | TGTGCCAGCAGTCCTCCGGGACAGGGCCATGAGCAGTTCTTC | CASSPPGQGHEQFF
few | TRBJ1-4 | TRBV2 | TRBD1 | TGTGCCAGCCAGATCTCGACAGGGAGTGAAAAACTGTTTTTT | CASQISTGSEKLFF
- | TRBJ2-1 | TRBV18 | TRBD2 | TGTGCCAGCTCGAACCGGGGGGGGAGCTCCTACAATGAGCAGTTCTTC | CASSNRGGSSYNEQFF
- | TRBJ2-3 | TRBV18 | TRBD2 | TGTGCCAGCTCAGTGGGACTAGCGGTAGATACGCAGTATTTT | CASSVGLAVDTQYF
- | TRBJ2-1 | TRBV12-3/TRBV12-4 | - | TGTGCCACCTCCGACGGAGAGAAAGACAATGAGCAGTTCTTC | CATSDGEKDNEQFF
few | TRBJ2-7 | TRBV10-3 | - | TGTGCCATCGGCGGGGCCCGGGACGAGCAGTACTTC | CAIGGARDEQYF
few | TRBJ1-5 | TRBV12-3/TRBV12-4 | - | TGTGCCAGCAGTCTAGCCGAGAATCAGCCCCAGCATTTT | CASSLAENQPQHF
- | TRBJ1-1 | TRBV20-1 | - | TGCAGTGCTCCGGGGTTCAACACTGAAGCTTTCTTT | CSAPGFNTEAFF
many | TRBJ1-1 | TRBV2 | TRBD1 | TGTGCCAGCAGTGAAGCTCACAGGGGGAACACTGAAGCTTTCTTT | CASSEAHRGNTEAFF
- | TRBJ2-2 | TRBV7-3 | - | TGTGCCAGCAGCTTATTGGGGGGAGACACCGGGGAGCTGTTTTTT | CASSLLGGDTGELFF
- | TRBJ2-7 | TRBV4-3 | - | TGCGCCAGCAGCCAAGTAGTGACGGGGACTGGTTACGAGCAGTACTTC | CASSQVVTGTGYEQYF
- | TRBJ2-7 | TRBV28 | - | TGTGCCAGCAGTCTTAACAGGGTGGTGGACGAGCAGTACTTC | CASSLNRVVDEQYF
many | TRBJ2-7 | TRBV12-3/TRBV12-4 | - | TGTGCCAGCAGTTTAAGGTCTCCCTACGAGCAGTACTTC | CASSLRSPYEQYF
few | TRBJ2-3 | TRBV29-1 | - | TGCAGCGTTGACTCCCTCGACCCTCATGGGGATACGCAGTATTTT | CSVDSLDPHGDTQYF